Listed here are 26 T cell receptor beta chains from one sample, sequenced in a study of blood T cell repertoires in COVID-19. Only in-frame clones appear in the TCRdb table, and some are missing; sequencing was by immunoSEQ multiplex PCR. The repertoire includes just under 300,000 clones, around 90% of them detected once, and 1.3% sits in the top ten. Sequenced: peripheral blood. The receptor set was obtained from a man in his 70s with acute or convalescent COVID-19.

The rearrangement joins TRBV4-2 to TRBJ1-4, with TRBD1 identical over 7 bases. The length of the CDR3 is 15 residues. V was clipped by 5 bases and J by 4 bases; unmatched bases: 7. The germline gives CDR1 LGHNA, CDR2 YNFKEQ. CDR3 nucleotide sequence: TGTGCCAGCAGCACTCGACAGGGAGGTAATGAAAAACTGTTTTTT. It yields the protein CASSTRQGGNEKLFF.

In its sample, this clone was seen a few times. The chain couples TRBV6-5 to TRBJ1-1, with a tentative D call TRBD1 (6 bases). V was trimmed by 6 bases and J by 5 bases, leaving 19 bases between them. The CDR3 spans 15 residues. Germline CDR1 reads MNHEY; CDR2 reads SVGAGI. The CDR3 sequence is CASSSLGGPGTEAFF. Here the CDR3 DNA reads TGTGCCAGCAGCAGCCTGGGGGGGCCGGGGACTGAAGCTTTCTTT.

The chain links TRBV7-2 to TRBJ2-2, with D tentatively TRBD2 (5 bases). The V gene's germline CDR1 is SGHTA and CDR2 FQGNSA. The CDR3 runs to 17 residues. Trimming pared 2 bases from V and 5 bases from J, leaving 18 bases between. The DNA of the CDR3 is TGTGCCAGCAGCTTAACCCCCCCGCGTCCGGGAACCGGGGAGCTGTTTTTT. Residues: CASSLTPPRPGTGELFF.

V usage is TRBV7-2 and J usage is TRBJ1-5, with TRBD1 as a possible D gene (5 bases). This CDR3 comprises 15 residues. Trimming shortened V by 2 bases and J by 6 bases, and 14 bases separated the two germline ends. Germline CDR1 and CDR2: SGHTA and FQGNSA. CDR3 DNA sequence: TGTGCCAGCAGCTTAATGCAGGGCGCGTCTCAGCCCCAGCATTTT. Protein product: CASSLMQGASQPQHF.

The rearrangement links TRBV21-1 to TRBJ2-7; the table's D call TRBD2 went unverified against the DNA. TRBV21-1 corresponds to a pseudogene. The CDR3 consists of 15 residues. The CDR3 spells CASSPLGSTSYEQYF. CDR3 in DNA: TGTGCCAGCAGCCCCCTTGGTTCGACTAGCTACGAGCAGTACTTC.

The chain uses TRBV4-3 and TRBJ2-7; TRBD1 aligns across 10 bases. Germline values: CDR1 LGHNA, CDR2 YSLEER. Unmatched junction bases numbered 11, after V lost 3 bases and J lost 9 bases. This CDR3 comprises 15 residues. The CDR3 here is CASSQDPGQGVVQYF. The CDR3 DNA reads as TGCGCCAGCAGCCAGGACCCAGGACAGGGGGTAGTGCAGTACTTC.

In this sample, this clone turned up once. V gene TRBV29-1 combines with J gene TRBJ1-1; D is uncertain. Deletions cut 7 bases from V and 7 bases from J, with 13 bases between. The CDR3 has 11 residues. Germline V gene sequence: CDR1 SQVTM, CDR2 ANQGSEA. The CDR3 loop is CSAETNFEAFF. The DNA for the CDR3 is TGCAGCGCCGAAACGAACTTTGAAGCTTTCTTT. Supplemented by reference TRBV29-1 and TRBJ1-1, the full variable domain reads SAVISQKPSRDICQRGTSLTIQCQVDSQVTMMFWYRQQPGQSLTLIATANQGSEATYESGFVIDKFPISRPNLTFSTLTVSNMSPEDSSIYLCSAETNFEAFFGQGTRLTVV.

The rearrangement uses TRBV25-1 and TRBJ2-1, with D possibly matching TRBD1 (6 bases). Germline CDR1 reads MGHDK; CDR2 reads SYGVNS. The length of the CDR3 is 18 residues. V lost 3 bases, J lost 5 bases, and 23 bases lay in between. This CDR3 reads CASSEWARPGHTDNEQFF. CDR3 nucleotide sequence: TGTGCCAGCAGTGAGTGGGCCCGACCGGGACATACAGACAATGAGCAGTTCTTC. The full variable domain, with the rest looked up from reference TRBV25-1 and TRBJ2-1, is EADIYQTPRYLVIGTGKKITLECSQTMGHDKMYWYQQDPGMELHLIHYSYGVNSTEKGDLSSESTVSRIRTEHFPLTLESARPSHTSQYLCASSEWARPGHTDNEQFFGPGTRLTVL.

This clone was counted once. This chain uses TRBV30 with TRBJ2-3, with 8 bases aligning to TRBD1. The CDR3 spans 15 residues. With V trimmed by 5 bases and J by 6 bases, 13 bases remained unmatched. Per the germline V gene, CDR1 is GTSNPN and CDR2 is SVGIG (reference sequence). CDR3: CAWGGWTGYGDTQYF. The DNA for the CDR3 is TGTGCCTGGGGGGGTTGGACAGGGTACGGGGATACGCAGTATTTT.

As for this clone: Other DNA sequences in this specimen translate into the identical CDR3. The rearrangement uses TRBV25-1 and TRBJ2-2; a possible D gene is TRBD1 (5 bases). Germline V gives CDR1 MGHDK, CDR2 SYGVNS. With 5 bases removed from V and 1 base from J, the gap between germline ends came to 8 bases. This CDR3 region has 14 residues. The CDR3 is CASSPRGNTGELFF. The CDR3 bases are TGTGCCAGCAGTCCAAGGGGGAACACCGGGGAGCTGTTTTTT.

The rearrangement joins TRBV11-2 to TRBJ1-3; D is uncertain. Germline V gene data show CDR1 as SGHAT and CDR2 as FQNNGV. Trimming removed 0 bases at V and 1 base at J, with 7 bases between. The CDR3 totals 15 residues. The CDR3 loop is CASSLDRTSGNTIYF. In DNA form, the CDR3 reads TGTGCCAGCAGCTTAGATCGGACTTCTGGAAACACCATATATTTT.

V is TRBV5-4 and J is TRBJ2-7; 14 bases map to TRBD2. This CDR3 has 17 amino acids. Germline V gives CDR1 SGHNT, CDR2 YYREEE (reference sequence). V lost 3 bases and J lost 9; bases outside the gene matches: 14. In DNA, the CDR3 is TGTGCCAGCAGCTCCCCTTCCGGGACTAGCGGGAGTCTGGCGCAGTACTTC. Translated, it gives CASSSPSGTSGSLAQYF.

This chain joins TRBV28 and TRBJ2-7; D remains ambiguous. This CDR3 comprises 11 residues. Trimming left V 10 bases short and J 5 bases short, with 12 bases between. The germline CDR1 and CDR2 sequences are MDHEN and SYDVKM. The CDR3 nucleotides are TGTGCCATATCTACGGTCCACGAGCAGTACTTC. It is translated as CAISTVHEQYF.

The V call is TRBV12-5, the J call TRBJ1-5; 7 bases map to TRBD1. The germline V gene has CDR1 LGHNT and CDR2 FRNRAP. V dropped 1 base and J dropped 11; count of bases not matched to a gene: 5. The CDR3 extends over 13 amino acids. CDR3 nucleotides: TGTGCTAGTGGTTTGGATACAGGGGCAGCCCAGCATTTT. Translating gives CASGLDTGAAQHF.

The chain carries TRBV7-2 and TRBJ1-5; maybe TRBD1 (6 bases). CDR3 size: 13 residues. Trimming took off 3 bases at V and 5 bases at J, with 8 bases between the two ends. In germline, CDR1 is SGHTA, CDR2 FQGNSA. This CDR3 is CASSFRQDQPQHF. For the CDR3, the DNA is TGTGCCAGCAGCTTTAGACAGGATCAGCCCCAGCATTTT.

This clone is a singleton in its sample. The chain carries TRBV13 and TRBJ2-7; TRBD1 is a possible D gene (6 bases). This CDR3 has 14 residues. Germline CDR1 reads PRHDT; CDR2 reads FYEKMQ (reference sequence). Trimming stripped 4 bases from V and 4 bases from J, with 14 bases between. The CDR3 sequence is CASSSQGMAYEQYF. CDR3 DNA: TGTGCCAGCAGCTCTCAGGGGATGGCGTACGAGCAGTACTTC.

The chain recombines TRBV7-2 with TRBJ2-3; no firm D call. Germline CDR1 and CDR2: SGHTA and FQGNSA. The CDR3 contains 14 residues. Trimming removed 5 bases from V and 2 bases from J, with 11 bases in between. CDR3 sequence (DNA): TGTGCCAGCAGCCGGCCGGGTACCACAGATACGCAGTATTTT. This gives the protein CASSRPGTTDTQYF.

V and J are TRBV5-6 and TRBJ2-7; 8 nucleotides line up with TRBD2. The germline CDR1 and CDR2 sequences are SGHDT and YYEEEE. The CDR3 is 15 residues long. The V gene end was trimmed by 0 bases and the J gene end by 6 bases; junction bases not matched to a gene: 8. The CDR3 DNA follows: TGTGCCAGCAGCTTGGTGGGCGCGGGAGGATTCGAGCAGTACTTC. Translated, it gives CASSLVGAGGFEQYF.

This rearrangement joins TRBV6-1 to TRBJ1-2; 7 bases are shared with TRBD1. The CDR3 is made up of 13 amino acids. Looked up from germline, CDR1 is MNHNS and CDR2 is SASEGT. Unmatched junction bases numbered 5, after V lost 2 bases and J lost 8 bases. The CDR3 spells CASSETTGFGYTF. The CDR3 DNA reads as TGTGCCAGCAGTGAAACGACAGGGTTCGGCTACACCTTC.

This clone was counted once. This chain uses TRBV4-3 with TRBJ2-7; D is unresolved. The CDR3 sequence is 15 residues long. V was clipped by 0 bases and J by 5 bases, with 14 bases between them. CDR1 LGHNA and CDR2 YSLEER come from the germline V gene. The CDR3 DNA sequence: TGCGCCAGCAGCCAAGATCTGCGCCGAAACCACGAGCAGTACTTC. Translated: CASSQDLRRNHEQYF.

Written as DNA, the CDR3 is TGTGCCAGCAGCCCCGAGGCATCGACAGTCTACAATGAGCAGTTCTTC. It codes for CASSPEASTVYNEQFF. The chain couples TRBV7-3 to TRBJ2-1; D might be TRBD1 (5 bases). CDR3 size: 16 residues. The V and J ends lost 5 bases and 3 bases respectively, with 17 bases between them. Germline assignment: CDR1 SGHTA and CDR2 FQGTGA.

The chain links TRBV19 to TRBJ1-5, with D perhaps TRBD1 (6 bases). Germline assignment: CDR1 LNHDA and CDR2 SQIVND (reference sequence). Trimming left V 7 bases short and J 7 bases short, with 11 bases between. This CDR3 is 12 amino acids long. The CDR3 DNA follows: TGTGCCAGTAACAGGGTACAACAGCCCCAGCATTTT. Residues: CASNRVQQPQHF.

The chain has TRBV5-1 and TRBJ2-5, with 7 positions matching TRBD2. V shed 2 bases and J 3 bases; nucleotides not matched to a gene: 4. Germline lookup yields CDR1 SGHRS and CDR2 YFSETQ. CDR3 length equals 14 residues. The CDR3 spells CASSFGRLEETQYF. In nucleotides, the CDR3 is TGCGCCAGCAGCTTCGGGAGGCTAGAAGAGACCCAGTACTTC.

The CDR3 is CASSPAAGDNEQFF. The DNA for the CDR3 is TGTGCCAGCTCACCTGCCGCTGGAGACAATGAGCAGTTCTTC. This rearrangement joins TRBV18 to TRBJ2-1; D is unresolved. V gave up 3 bases and J gave up 5 bases, with 11 bases separating them. CDR1 is KGHSH, CDR2 LQKENI, per germline. This CDR3 spans 14 amino acids.

The chain combines TRBV28 with TRBJ2-7; TRBD2 might be the D (6 bases). Trimming took off 3 bases at V and 0 bases at J, with 9 bases between the two ends. Germline CDR1 reads MDHEN; CDR2 reads SYDVKM. This CDR3 contains 14 residues. CDR3 loop: CASSFGGSSYEQYF. DNA for the CDR3: TGTGCCAGCAGTTTTGGAGGGAGCTCCTACGAGCAGTACTTC.

The chain combines TRBV27 with TRBJ2-2, with 11 bases lining up with TRBD2. The CDR3 contains 18 residues. Germline V CDR1 and CDR2: MNHEY, SMNVEV (reference sequence). Trimming at V came to 4 bases and at J to 3 bases, leaving 10 bases not matched to a gene. In DNA, the CDR3 is TGTGCCAGCAGTTCCCTCGCTAGCGGGAGGTTTTACACCGGGGAGCTGTTTTTT. Translating it yields CASSSLASGRFYTGELFF.